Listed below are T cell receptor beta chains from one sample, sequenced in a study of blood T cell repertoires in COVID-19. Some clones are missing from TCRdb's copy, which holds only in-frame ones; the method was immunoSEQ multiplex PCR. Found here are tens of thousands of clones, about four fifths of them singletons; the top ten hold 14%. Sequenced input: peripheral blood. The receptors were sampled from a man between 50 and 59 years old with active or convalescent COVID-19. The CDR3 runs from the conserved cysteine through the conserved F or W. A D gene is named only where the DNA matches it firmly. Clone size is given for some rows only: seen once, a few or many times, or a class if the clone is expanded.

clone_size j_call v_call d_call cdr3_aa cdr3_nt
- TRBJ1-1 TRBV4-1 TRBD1 CASSHRQGANTEAFF TGCGCCAGCAGCCACAGACAGGGGGCTAACACTGAAGCTTTCTTT
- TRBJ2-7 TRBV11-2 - CASSLEYSYEQYF TGTGCCAGCAGCTTAGAATACAGCTACGAGCAGTACTTC
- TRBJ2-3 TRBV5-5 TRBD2 CASSPGLAGDTDTQYF TGTGCCAGCAGCCCGGGACTAGCGGGCGACACAGATACGCAGTATTTT
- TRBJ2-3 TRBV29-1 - CSPTASTDTQYF TGCAGCCCGACAGCTAGCACAGATACGCAGTATTTT
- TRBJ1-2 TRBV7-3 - CASSLNAGRRGYTF TGTGCCAGCAGTTTAAACGCAGGGCGTAGAGGCTACACCTTC
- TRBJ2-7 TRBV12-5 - CASGTTKDNNYEQYF TGTGCTAGTGGTACCACGAAGGACAACAACTACGAGCAGTACTTC
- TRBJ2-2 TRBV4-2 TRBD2 CASSQSLAGGPGELFF TGTGCCAGCAGCCAAAGCCTAGCGGGGGGTCCCGGGGAGCTGTTTTTT
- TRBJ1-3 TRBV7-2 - CASSLGPENTIYF TGTGCCAGCAGCTTAGGGCCAGAAAACACCATATATTTT
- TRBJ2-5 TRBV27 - CASSLSTGRQETQYF TGTGCCAGCAGTTTATCTACGGGGAGACAAGAGACCCAGTACTTC
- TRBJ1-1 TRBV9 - CASSDRAAQGEAFF TGTGCCAGCAGCGACCGGGCCGCGCAGGGTGAAGCTTTCTTT
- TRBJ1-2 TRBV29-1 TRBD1 CSGLDRDGYTF TGCAGCGGATTAGACAGGGATGGCTACACCTTC
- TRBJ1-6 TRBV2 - CASSGRDGRGYSPLHF TGTGCCAGCAGTGGCCGGGACGGGAGAGGATATTCACCCCTCCACTTT
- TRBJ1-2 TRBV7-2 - CASSLAALADYGYTF TGTGCCAGCAGCTTAGCCGCACTAGCGGACTATGGCTACACCTTC
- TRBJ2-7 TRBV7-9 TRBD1 CASSDGTAILAYEQYF TGTGCCAGCAGCGACGGGACAGCCATCTTGGCCTACGAGCAGTACTTC
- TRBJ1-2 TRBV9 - CASSRGAGGGGYTF TGTGCCAGCTCCCGGGGGGCCGGTGGGGGAGGCTACACCTTC
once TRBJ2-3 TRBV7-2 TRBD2 CASSLEMGSGGRTDTQYF TGTGCCAGCAGCTTAGAGATGGGTAGCGGGGGGCGCACAGATACGCAGTATTTT
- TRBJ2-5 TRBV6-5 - CASSRTGTKQETQYF TGTGCCAGCAGCCGAACTGGGACAAAACAAGAGACCCAGTACTTC
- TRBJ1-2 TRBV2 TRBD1 CASGTVGYGYTF TGTGCCAGCGGGACAGTGGGTTATGGCTACACCTTC
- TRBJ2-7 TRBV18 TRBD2 CASSRTSGGPSYEQYF TGTGCCAGCTCAAGGACTAGCGGGGGTCCCTCCTACGAGCAGTACTTC
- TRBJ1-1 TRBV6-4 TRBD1 CASSIKDPGQGRNTEAFF TGTGCCAGCAGTATAAAAGATCCGGGACAGGGGAGGAACACTGAAGCTTTCTTT
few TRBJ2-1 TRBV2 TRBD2 CASRRLAGGNEQFF TGTGCCAGCAGACGGCTAGCGGGGGGTAATGAGCAGTTCTTC
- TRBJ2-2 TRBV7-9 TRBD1 CASSPLPTGLGTGELFF TGTGCCAGCAGCCCTCTACCGACAGGGTTGGGCACCGGGGAGCTGTTTTTT
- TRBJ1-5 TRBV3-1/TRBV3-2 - CASSQDRGQPQHF TGTGCCAGCAGCCAAGACAGGGGCCAGCCCCAGCATTTT
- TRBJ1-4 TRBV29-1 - CSVEDGQRSREKLFF TGCAGCGTTGAAGATGGACAGCGAAGTCGTGAAAAACTGTTTTTT
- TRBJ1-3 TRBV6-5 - CASSPRQVGNTIYF TGTGCCAGCAGTCCCCGACAGGTTGGAAACACCATATATTTT
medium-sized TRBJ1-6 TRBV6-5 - CASSFQGSSPLHF TGTGCCAGCAGTTTCCAGGGGAGTTCACCCCTCCACTTT
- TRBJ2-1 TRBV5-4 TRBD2 CASSQRTSGLYNEQFF TGTGCCAGCAGCCAGCGGACTAGCGGGCTTTACAATGAGCAGTTCTTC
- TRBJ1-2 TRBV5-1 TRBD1 CASSFDGQGAYGYTF TGCGCCAGCAGTTTTGATGGACAGGGGGCTTATGGCTACACCTTC